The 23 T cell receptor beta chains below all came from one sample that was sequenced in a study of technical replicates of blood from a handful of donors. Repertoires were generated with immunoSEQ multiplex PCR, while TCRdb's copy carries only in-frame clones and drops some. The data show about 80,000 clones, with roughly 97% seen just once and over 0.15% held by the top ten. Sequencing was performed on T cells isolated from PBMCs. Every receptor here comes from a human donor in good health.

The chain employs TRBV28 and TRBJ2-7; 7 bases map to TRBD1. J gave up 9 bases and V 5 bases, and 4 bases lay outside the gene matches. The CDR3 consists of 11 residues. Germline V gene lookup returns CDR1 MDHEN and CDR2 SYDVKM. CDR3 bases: TGTGCCAGCAGTCGACAGGGACGGCAGTACTTC. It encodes CASSRQGRQYF.

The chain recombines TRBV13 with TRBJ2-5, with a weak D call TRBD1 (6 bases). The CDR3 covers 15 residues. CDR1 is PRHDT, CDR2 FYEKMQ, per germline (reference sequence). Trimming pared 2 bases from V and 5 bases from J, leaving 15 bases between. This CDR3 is CASSLTDSQEETQYF. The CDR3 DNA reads TGTGCCAGCAGCTTAACGGACAGCCAGGAGGAGACCCAGTACTTC.

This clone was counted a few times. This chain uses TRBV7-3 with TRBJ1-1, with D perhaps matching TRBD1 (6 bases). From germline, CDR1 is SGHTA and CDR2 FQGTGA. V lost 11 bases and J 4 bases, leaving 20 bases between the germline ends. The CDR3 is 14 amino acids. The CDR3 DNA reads TGTGCCGTAACAGGGAATACCGAGGGCACTGAAGCTTTCTTT. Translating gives CAVTGNTEGTEAFF.

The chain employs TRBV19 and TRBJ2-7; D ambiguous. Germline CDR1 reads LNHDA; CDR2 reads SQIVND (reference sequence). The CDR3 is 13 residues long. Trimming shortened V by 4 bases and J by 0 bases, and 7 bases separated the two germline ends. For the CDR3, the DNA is TGTGCCAGTAGTAGAGGCCGCTCCTACGAGCAGTACTTC. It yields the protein CASSRGRSYEQYF.

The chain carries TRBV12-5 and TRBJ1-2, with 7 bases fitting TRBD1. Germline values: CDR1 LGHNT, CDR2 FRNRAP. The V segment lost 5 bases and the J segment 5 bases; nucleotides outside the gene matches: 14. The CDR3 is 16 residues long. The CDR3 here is CASGDWDRSILYGYTF. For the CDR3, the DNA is TGTGCTAGTGGTGACTGGGACAGAAGTATCCTTTATGGCTACACCTTC.

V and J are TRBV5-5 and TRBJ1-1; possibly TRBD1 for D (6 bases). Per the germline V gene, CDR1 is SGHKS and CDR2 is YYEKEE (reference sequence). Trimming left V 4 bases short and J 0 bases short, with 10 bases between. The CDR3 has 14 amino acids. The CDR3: CASSPDSMNTEAFF. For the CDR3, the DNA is TGTGCCAGCAGCCCGGACAGCATGAACACTGAAGCTTTCTTT.

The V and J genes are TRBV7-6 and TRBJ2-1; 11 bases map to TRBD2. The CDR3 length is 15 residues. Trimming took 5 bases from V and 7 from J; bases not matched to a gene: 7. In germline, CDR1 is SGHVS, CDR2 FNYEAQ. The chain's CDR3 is CASSTRTSGLNEQFF. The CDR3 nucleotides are TGTGCCAGCAGCACAAGGACTAGCGGGTTAAATGAGCAGTTCTTC.

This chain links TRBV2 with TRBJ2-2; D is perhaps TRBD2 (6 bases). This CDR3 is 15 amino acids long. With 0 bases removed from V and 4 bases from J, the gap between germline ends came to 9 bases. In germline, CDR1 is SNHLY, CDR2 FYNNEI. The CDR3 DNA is TGTGCCAGCAGTGAAGCCGGGGGTGGCACCGGGGAGCTGTTTTTT. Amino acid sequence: CASSEAGGGTGELFF.

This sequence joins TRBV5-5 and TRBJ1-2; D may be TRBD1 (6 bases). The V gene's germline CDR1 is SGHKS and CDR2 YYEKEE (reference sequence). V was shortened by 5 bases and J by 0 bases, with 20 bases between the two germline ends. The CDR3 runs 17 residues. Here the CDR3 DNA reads TGTGCCAGCAGAGCCTCCGGACAGCCCCGGGCTAACTATGGCTACACCTTC. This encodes CASRASGQPRANYGYTF.

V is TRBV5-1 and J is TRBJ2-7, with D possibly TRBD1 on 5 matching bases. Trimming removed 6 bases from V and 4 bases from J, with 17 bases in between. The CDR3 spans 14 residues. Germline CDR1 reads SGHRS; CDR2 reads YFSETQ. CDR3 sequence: CASNFDRSRYEQYF. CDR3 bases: TGCGCCAGCAATTTTGACAGAAGCAGGTACGAGCAGTACTTC. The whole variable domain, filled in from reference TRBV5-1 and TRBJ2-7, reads KAGVTQTPRYLIKTRGQQVTLSCSPISGHRSVSWYQQTPGQGLQFLFEYFSETQRNKGNFPGRFSGRQFSNSRSEMNVSTLELGDSALYLCASNFDRSRYEQYFGPGTRLTVT.

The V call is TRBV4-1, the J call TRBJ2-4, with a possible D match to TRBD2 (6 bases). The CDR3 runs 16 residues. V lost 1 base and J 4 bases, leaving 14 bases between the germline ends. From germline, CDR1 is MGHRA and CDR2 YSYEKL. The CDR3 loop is CASSQGAIAVKNIQYF. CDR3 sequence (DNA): TGCGCCAGCAGCCAAGGGGCAATAGCGGTAAAAAACATTCAGTACTTC.

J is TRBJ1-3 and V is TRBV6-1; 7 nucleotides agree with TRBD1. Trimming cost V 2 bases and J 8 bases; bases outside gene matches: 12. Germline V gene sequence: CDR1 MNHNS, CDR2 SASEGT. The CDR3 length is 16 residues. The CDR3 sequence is CASSEWGTDTEDTIYF. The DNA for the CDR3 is TGTGCCAGCAGTGAATGGGGGACAGACACGGAAGACACCATATATTTT.

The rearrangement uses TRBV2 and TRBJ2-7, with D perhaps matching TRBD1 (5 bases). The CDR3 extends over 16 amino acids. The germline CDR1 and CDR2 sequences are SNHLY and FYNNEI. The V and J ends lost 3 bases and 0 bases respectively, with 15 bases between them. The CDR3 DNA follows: TGTGCCAGCAGTGAGATGCAGGGCCCGAGCTCCTACGAGCAGTACTTC. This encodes CASSEMQGPSSYEQYF.

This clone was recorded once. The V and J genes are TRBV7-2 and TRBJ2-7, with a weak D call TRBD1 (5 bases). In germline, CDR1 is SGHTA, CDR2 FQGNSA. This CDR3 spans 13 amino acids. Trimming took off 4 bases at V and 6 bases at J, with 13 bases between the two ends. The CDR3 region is CASSSQGAFEQYF. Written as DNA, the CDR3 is TGTGCCAGCAGCTCACAAGGGGCCTTCGAGCAGTACTTC.

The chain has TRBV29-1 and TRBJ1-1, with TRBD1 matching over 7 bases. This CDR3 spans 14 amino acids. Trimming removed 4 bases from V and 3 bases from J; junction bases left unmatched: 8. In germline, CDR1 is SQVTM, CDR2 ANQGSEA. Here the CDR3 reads CSVVGGALDTEAFF. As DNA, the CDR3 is TGCAGCGTTGTAGGGGGCGCTCTGGACACTGAAGCTTTCTTT. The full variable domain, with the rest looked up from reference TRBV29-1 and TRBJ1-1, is SAVISQKPSRDICQRGTSLTIQCQVDSQVTMMFWYRQQPGQSLTLIATANQGSEATYESGFVIDKFPISRPNLTFSTLTVSNMSPEDSSIYLCSVVGGALDTEAFFGQGTRLTVV.

The CDR3 sequence is CASQAPTDTQYF. In nucleotides, the CDR3 is TGTGCCAGCCAGGCCCCTACAGATACGCAGTATTTT. The gene calls are TRBV6-5 and TRBJ2-3; D gene uncertain. V lost 8 bases, J lost 3 bases, and 9 bases lay in between. The CDR3 has 12 amino acids. Per the germline V gene, CDR1 is MNHEY and CDR2 is SVGAGI.

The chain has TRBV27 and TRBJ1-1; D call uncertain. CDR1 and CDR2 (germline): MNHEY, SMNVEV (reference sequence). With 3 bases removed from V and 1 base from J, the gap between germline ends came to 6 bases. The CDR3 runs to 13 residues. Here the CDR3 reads CASSLAGNTEAFF. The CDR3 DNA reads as TGTGCCAGCAGTTTGGCGGGGAACACTGAAGCTTTCTTT.

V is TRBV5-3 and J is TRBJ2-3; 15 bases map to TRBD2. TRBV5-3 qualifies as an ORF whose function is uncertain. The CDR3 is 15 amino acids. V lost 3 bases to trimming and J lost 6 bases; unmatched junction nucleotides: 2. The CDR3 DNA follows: TGTGCCAGAAGCTCCGGACTAGCGGGGGGGGATACGCAGTATTTT. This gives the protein CARSSGLAGGDTQYF.

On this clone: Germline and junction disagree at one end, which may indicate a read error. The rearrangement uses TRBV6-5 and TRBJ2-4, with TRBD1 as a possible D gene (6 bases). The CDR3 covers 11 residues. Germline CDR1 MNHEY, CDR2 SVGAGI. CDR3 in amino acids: CARIHNRVESF. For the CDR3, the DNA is TGTGCCAGAATACATAACAGGGTAGAGTCCTTC.

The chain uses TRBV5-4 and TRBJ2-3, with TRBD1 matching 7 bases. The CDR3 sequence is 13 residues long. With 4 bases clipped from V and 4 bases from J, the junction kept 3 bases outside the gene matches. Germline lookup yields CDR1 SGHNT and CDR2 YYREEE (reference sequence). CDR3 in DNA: TGTGCCAGCAGCCTCCAGGGGGCAGATACGCAGTATTTT. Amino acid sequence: CASSLQGADTQYF.

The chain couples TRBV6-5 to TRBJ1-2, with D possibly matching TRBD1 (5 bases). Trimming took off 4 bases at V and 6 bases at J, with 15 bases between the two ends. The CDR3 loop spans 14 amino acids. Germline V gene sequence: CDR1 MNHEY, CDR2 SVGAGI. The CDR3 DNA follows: TGTGCCAGCAGTTCCTCCTCCCCGACAGATGGCTACACCTTC. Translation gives CASSSSSPTDGYTF.

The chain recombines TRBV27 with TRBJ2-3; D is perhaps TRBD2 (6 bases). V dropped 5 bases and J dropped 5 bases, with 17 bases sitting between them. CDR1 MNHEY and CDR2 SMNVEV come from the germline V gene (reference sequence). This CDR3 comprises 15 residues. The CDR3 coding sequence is TGTGCCAGCAGTATAACTAGCCGGGGGATAGATACGCAGTATTTT. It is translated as CASSITSRGIDTQYF.

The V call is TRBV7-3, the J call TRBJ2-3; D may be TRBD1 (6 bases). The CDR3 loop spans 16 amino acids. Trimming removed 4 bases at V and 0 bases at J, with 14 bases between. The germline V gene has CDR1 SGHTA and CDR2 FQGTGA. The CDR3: CASSSKQGPSTDTQYF. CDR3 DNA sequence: TGTGCCAGCAGCTCGAAACAGGGACCTAGCACAGATACGCAGTATTTT. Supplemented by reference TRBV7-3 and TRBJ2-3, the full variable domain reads GAGVSQTPSNKVTEKGKYVELRCDPISGHTALYWYRQSLGQGPEFLIYFQGTGAADDSGLPNDRFFAVRPEGSVSTLKIQRTERGDSAVYLCASSSKQGPSTDTQYFGPGTRLTVL.